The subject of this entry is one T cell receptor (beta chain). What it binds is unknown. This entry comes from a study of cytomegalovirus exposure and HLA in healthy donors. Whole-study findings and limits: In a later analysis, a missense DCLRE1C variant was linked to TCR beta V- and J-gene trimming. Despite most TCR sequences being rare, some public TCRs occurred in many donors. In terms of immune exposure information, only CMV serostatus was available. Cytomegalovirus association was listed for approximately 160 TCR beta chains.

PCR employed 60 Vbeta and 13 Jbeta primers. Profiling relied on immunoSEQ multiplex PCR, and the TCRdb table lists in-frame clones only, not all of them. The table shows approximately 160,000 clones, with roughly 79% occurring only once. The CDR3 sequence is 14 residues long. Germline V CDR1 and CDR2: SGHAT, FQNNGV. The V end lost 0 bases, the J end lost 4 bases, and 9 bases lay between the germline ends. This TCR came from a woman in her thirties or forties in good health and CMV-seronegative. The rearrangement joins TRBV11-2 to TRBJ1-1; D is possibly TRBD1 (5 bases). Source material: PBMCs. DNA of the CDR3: TGTGCCAGCAGCTTAGAAAGGGGTAGCACTGAAGCTTTCTTT. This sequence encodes CASSLERGSTEAFF.